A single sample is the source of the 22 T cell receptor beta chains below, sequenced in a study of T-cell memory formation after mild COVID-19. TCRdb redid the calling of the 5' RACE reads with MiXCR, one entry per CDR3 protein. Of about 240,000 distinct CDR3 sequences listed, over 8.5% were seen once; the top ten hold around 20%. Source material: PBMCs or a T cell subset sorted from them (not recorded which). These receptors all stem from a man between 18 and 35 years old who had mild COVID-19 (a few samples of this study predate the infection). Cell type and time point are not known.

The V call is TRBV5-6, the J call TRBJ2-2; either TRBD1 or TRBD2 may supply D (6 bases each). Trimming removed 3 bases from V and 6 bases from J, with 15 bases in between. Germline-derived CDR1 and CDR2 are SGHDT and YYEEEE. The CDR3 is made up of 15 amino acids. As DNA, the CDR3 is TGTGCCAGCAGCTCGGGGGCAGCCGGGCCCGGGGAGCTGTTTTTT. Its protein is CASSSGAAGPGELFF. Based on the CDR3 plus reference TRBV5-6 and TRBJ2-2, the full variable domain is DAGVTQSPTHLIKTRGQQVTLRCSPKSGHDTVSWYQQALGQGPQFIFQYYEEEERQRGNFPDRFSGHQFPNYSSELNVNALLLGDSALYLCASSSGAAGPGELFFGEGSRLTVL.

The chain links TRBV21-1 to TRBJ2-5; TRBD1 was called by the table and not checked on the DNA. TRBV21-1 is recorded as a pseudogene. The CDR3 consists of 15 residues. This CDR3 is CASSKAWTGEETQYF. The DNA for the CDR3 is TGTGCCAGCAGCAAAGCGTGGACAGGGGAAGAGACCCAGTACTTC.

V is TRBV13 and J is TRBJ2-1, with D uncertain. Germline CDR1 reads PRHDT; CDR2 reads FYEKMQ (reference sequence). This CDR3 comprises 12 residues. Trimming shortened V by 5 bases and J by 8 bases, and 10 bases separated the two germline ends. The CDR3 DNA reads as TGTGCCAGCAGCCCCACCCCCCATGAGCAGTTCTTC. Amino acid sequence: CASSPTPHEQFF.

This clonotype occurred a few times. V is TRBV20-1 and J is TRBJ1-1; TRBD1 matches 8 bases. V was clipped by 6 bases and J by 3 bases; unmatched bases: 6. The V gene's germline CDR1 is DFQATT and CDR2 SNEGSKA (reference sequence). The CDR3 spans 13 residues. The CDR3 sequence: CSAPGTGYTEAFF. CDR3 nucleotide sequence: TGCAGTGCCCCCGGGACAGGCTACACTGAAGCTTTCTTT.

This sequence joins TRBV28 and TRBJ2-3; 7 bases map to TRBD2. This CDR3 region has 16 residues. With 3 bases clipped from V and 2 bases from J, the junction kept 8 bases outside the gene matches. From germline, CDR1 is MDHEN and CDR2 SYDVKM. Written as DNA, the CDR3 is TGTGCCAGCAGTTTGAGAGCGGGGCCAGACACAGATACGCAGTATTTT. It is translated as CASSLRAGPDTDTQYF.

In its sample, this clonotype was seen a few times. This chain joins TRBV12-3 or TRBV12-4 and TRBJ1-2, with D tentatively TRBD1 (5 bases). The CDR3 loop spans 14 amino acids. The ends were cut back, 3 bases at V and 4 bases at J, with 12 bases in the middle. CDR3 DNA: TGTGCCAGCAGTTTGCGGTTTCAGGGCTATGGCTACACCTTC. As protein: CASSLRFQGYGYTF.

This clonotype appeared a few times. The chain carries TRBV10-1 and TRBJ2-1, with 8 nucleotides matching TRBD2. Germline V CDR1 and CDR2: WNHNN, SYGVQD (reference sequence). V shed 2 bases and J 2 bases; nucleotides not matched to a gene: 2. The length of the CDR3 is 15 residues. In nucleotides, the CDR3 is TGCGCCAGCAGTGAGCGGGGGGGCCCCTACAATGAGCAGTTCTTC. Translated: CASSERGGPYNEQFF.

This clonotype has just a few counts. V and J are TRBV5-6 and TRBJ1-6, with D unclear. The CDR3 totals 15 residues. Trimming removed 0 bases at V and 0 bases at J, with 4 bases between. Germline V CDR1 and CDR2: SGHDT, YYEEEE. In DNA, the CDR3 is TGTGCCAGCAGCTTGGAAGTCTCCTATAATTCACCCCTCCACTTT. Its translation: CASSLEVSYNSPLHF.

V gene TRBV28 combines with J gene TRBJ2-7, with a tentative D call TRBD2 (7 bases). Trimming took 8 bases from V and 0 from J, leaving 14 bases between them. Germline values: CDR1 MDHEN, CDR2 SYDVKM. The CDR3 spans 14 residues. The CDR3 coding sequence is TGTGCCAGCTCCAGGGGAGGGAGCTCCTACGAGCAGTACGTC. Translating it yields CASSRGGSSYEQYV.

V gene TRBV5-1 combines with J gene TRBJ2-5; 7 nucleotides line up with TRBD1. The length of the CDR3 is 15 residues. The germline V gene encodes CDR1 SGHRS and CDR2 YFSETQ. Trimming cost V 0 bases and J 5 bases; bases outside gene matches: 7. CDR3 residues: CASSLVGQVGETQYF. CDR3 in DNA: TGCGCCAGCAGCTTGGTTGGACAGGTCGGGGAGACCCAGTACTTC.

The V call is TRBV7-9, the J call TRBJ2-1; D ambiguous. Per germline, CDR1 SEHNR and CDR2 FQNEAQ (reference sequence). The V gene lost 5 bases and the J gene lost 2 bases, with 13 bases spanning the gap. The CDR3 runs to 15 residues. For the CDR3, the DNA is TGTGCCAGCAGCCTCACGGAGTTTACCTACAATGAGCAGTTCTTC. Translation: CASSLTEFTYNEQFF. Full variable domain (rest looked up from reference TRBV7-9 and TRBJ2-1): DTGVSQNPRHKITKRGQNVTFRCDPISEHNRLYWYRQTLGQGPEFLTYFQNEAQLEKSRLLSDRFSAERPKGSFSTLEIQRTEQGDSAMYLCASSLTEFTYNEQFFGPGTRLTVL.

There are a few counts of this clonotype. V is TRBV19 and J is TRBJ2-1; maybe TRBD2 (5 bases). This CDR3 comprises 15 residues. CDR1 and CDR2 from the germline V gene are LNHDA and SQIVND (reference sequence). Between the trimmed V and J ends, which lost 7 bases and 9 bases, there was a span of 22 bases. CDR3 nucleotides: TGTGCCAGTACAGTGCTTTTGGGCAGTCGGGGTGAGCAGTTCTTC. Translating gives CASTVLLGSRGEQFF.

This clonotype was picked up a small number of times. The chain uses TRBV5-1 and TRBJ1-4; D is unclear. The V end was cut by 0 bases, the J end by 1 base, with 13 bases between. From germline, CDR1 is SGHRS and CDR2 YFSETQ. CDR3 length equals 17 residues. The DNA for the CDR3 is TGCGCCAGCAGCTTGGGTCCGCAGGCGCGAACTAATGAAAAACTGTTTTTT. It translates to CASSLGPQARTNEKLFF.

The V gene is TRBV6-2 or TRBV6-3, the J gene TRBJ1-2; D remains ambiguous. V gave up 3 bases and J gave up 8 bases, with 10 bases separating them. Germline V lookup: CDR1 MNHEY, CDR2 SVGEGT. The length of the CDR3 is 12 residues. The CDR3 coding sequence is TGTGCCAGCAGTTATCAGGAGGAGGGCTACACCTTC. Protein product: CASSYQEEGYTF.

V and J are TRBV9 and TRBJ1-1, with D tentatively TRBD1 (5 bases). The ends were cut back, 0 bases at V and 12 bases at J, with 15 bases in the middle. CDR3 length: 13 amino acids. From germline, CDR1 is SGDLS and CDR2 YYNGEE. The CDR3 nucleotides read TGTGCCAGCAGCGTAGTCGATAGGGGATGGACTTTCTTT. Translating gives CASSVVDRGWTFF.

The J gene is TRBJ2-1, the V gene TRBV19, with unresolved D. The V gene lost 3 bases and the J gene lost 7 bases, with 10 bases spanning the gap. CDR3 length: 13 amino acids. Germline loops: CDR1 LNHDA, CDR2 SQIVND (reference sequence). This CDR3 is CASSMDVGNEQFF. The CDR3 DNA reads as TGTGCCAGTAGTATGGACGTGGGGAATGAGCAGTTCTTC.

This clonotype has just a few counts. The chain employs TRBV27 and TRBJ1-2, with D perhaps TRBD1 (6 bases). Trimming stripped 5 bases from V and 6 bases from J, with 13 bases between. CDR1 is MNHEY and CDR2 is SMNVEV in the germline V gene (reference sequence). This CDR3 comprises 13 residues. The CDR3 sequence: CASSRQGSHGYTF. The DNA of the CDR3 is TGTGCCAGCAGTCGCCAGGGGTCCCATGGCTACACCTTC.

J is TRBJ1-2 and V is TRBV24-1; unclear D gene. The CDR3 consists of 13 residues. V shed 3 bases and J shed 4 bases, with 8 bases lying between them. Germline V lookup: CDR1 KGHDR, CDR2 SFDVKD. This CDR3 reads CATSDGSFYGYTF. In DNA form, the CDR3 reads TGTGCCACCAGTGATGGGAGCTTCTATGGCTACACCTTC.

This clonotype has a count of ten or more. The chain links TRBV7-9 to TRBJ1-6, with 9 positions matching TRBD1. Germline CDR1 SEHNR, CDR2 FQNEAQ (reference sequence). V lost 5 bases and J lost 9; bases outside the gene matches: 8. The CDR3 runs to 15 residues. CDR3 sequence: CASSPRTGETSPLHF. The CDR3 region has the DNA TGTGCCAGCAGCCCCCGGACAGGGGAGACTTCACCCCTCCACTTT.

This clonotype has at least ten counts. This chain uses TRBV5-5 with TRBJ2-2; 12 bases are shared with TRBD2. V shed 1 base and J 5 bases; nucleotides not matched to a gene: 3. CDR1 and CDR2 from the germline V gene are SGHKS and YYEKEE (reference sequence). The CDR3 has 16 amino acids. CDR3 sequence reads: CASSLRLAGATGELFF. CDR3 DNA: TGTGCCAGCAGCTTGAGACTAGCGGGGGCGACCGGGGAGCTGTTTTTT.

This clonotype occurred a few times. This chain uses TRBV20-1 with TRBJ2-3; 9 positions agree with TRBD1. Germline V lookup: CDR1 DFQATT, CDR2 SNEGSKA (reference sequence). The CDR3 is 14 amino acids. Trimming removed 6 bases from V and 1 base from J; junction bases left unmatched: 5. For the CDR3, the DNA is TGCAGTGCAGAGAGGGACAGGGGCACAGATACGCAGTATTTT. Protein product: CSAERDRGTDTQYF.

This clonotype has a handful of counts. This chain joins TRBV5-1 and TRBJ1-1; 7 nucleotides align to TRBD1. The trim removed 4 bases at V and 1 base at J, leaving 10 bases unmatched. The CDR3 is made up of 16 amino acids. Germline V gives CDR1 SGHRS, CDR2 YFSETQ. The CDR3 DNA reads TGCGCCAGCAGCCCCACGCCAGGGGGGACGAACACTGAAGCTTTCTTT. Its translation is CASSPTPGGTNTEAFF. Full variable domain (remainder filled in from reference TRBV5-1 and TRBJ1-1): KAGVTQTPRYLIKTRGQQVTLSCSPISGHRSVSWYQQTPGQGLQFLFEYFSETQRNKGNFPGRFSGRQFSNSRSEMNVSTLELGDSALYLCASSPTPGGTNTEAFFGQGTRLTVV.